These 9 T cell receptor beta chains were sequenced from one sample in a study of response to subunit inactivated influenza vaccine. TCRdb passed the RT-PCR reads through MiXCR, listing each CDR3 protein once. The sample holds 280,000 or so distinct CDR3 sequences; less than 25% are singletons and the top ten take roughly a tenth. This sample comprised PBMCs from blood, obtained 21 months after vaccination. The receptors come from a man between 50 and 75 years old who received an inactivated influenza vaccine.

This chain uses TRBV5-5 with TRBJ2-1; 8 bases line up with TRBD2. The CDR3 loop spans 15 amino acids. V dropped 0 bases and J dropped 8; count of bases not matched to a gene: 7. The germline V gene has CDR1 SGHKS and CDR2 YYEKEE (reference sequence). The CDR3 region is CASSLAGGPWYEQFF. For the CDR3, the DNA is TGTGCCAGCAGCTTGGCGGGAGGGCCGTGGTATGAGCAGTTCTTC.

This chain uses TRBV7-2 with TRBJ2-1; no clear D gene. This CDR3 comprises 14 residues. V was trimmed by 5 bases and J by 3 bases, leaving 11 bases between them. CDR1 and CDR2 (germline): SGHTA, FQGNSA. The chain's CDR3 is CASSKPGDYNEQFF. For the CDR3, the DNA is TGTGCCAGCAGCAAGCCTGGGGACTACAATGAGCAGTTCTTC.

The CDR3 DNA reads as TGTGCCAGCTCACCTGTAGCGGGAGGTCAGGAGACCCAGTACTTC. It yields the protein CASSPVAGGQETQYF. The rearrangement joins TRBV18 to TRBJ2-5, with TRBD2 identical over 10 bases. Trimming took 3 bases from V and 5 from J; bases not matched to a gene: 6. The CDR3 sequence is 15 residues long. The germline V gene has CDR1 KGHSH and CDR2 LQKENI. Complete variable domain (other parts from reference TRBV18 and TRBJ2-5): NAGVMQNPRHLVRRRGQEARLRCSPMKGHSHVYWYRQLPEEGLKFMVYLQKENIIDESGMPKERFSAEFPKEGPSILRIQQVVRGDSAAYFCASSPVAGGQETQYFGPGTRLLVL.

This clonotype has ten or more counts. The chain uses TRBV2 and TRBJ1-5, with D unresolved. V gave up 7 bases and J gave up 10 bases, with 23 bases separating them. Germline V CDR1 and CDR2: SNHLY, FYNNEI. The CDR3 length is 15 residues. CDR3 nucleotide sequence: TGTGCCAGCACTTTGGCTGCCCGGTTTGATGATCCCCAGCATTTT. Translating it yields CASTLAARFDDPQHF.

A few counts support this clonotype. The V gene is TRBV6-2 or TRBV6-3, the J gene TRBJ1-2; D is perhaps TRBD1 (5 bases). Germline-derived CDR1 and CDR2 are MNHEY and SVGEGT. This CDR3 is 14 amino acids long. Trimming left V 8 bases short and J 7 bases short, with 20 bases between. The CDR3 region is CASFKHRSGFGYTF. CDR3 in DNA: TGTGCCAGCTTCAAACACAGGTCGGGGTTTGGCTACACCTTC.

There are a few counts of this clonotype. V gene TRBV2 combines with J gene TRBJ2-5; D uncertain. The CDR3 loop spans 12 amino acids. V shed 6 bases and J shed 4 bases, with 9 bases lying between them. Germline V gene data show CDR1 as SNHLY and CDR2 as FYNNEI. CDR3 loop: CASRQELETQYF. CDR3 in DNA: TGTGCCAGCAGACAAGAGCTAGAGACCCAGTACTTC.

This rearrangement joins TRBV5-4 to TRBJ1-1; TRBD1 matches at 9 bases. Germline trimming cut 0 bases from V and 5 bases from J; bases unmatched to any gene: 5. The CDR3 consists of 15 residues. Germline V lookup: CDR1 SGHNT, CDR2 YYREEE (reference sequence). The CDR3 loop reads CASSLEYDRGTEAFF. In nucleotides, the CDR3 is TGTGCCAGCAGCTTGGAATATGACAGGGGGACTGAAGCTTTCTTT.

The rearrangement links TRBV3-1 to TRBJ2-4; no clear D gene. The CDR3 runs to 12 residues. Germline V gene data show CDR1 as LGHDT and CDR2 as YNNKEL (reference sequence). V was cut by 2 bases and J by 2 bases, with 1 base left in between. CDR3 coding DNA: TGTGCCAGCAGCCAAACCAAAAACATTCAGTACTTC. This codes for CASSQTKNIQYF.

The chain is built from TRBV20-1 and TRBJ2-7, with D unresolved. The germline gives CDR1 DFQATT, CDR2 SNEGSKA (reference sequence). The CDR3 runs 15 residues. Trimming removed 0 bases from V and 3 bases from J, with 15 bases in between. In nucleotides, the CDR3 is TGCAGTGCTAGAGAAGTTCGAAGCAGTAACTACGAGCAGTACTTC. Protein sequence: CSAREVRSSNYEQYF.